This T cell receptor gamma chain came from a study of gammadelta T cells in human blood (TCRdb year 2020). The full study reports these points: According to the study, polyclonal expansion of innate gamma-delta T cells immediately after birth appeared to be driven by microbial exposure.

The CDR3, from cysteine to phenylalanine, totals 17 residues. Only the CDR3 part of the read is kept: 51 bases, read in frame from the first base. At the junction V is shortened by 0 bases and J by 1 base; bases outside the gene matches: 8. As encoded in the germline V gene, CDR1 is VINAFY while CDR2 is YDVSNSKD. Library prep was done by RT-PCR. TCRdb names Illumina MiSeq as the instrument used. With CATT, TCRdb called clones again from the public reads; duplicate DNA rows were later joined. For this sample the table gives some 480 gamma-chain clones, of which 3% to 4.5% were detected only once. The ten biggest clones cover approximately 32% of the sample. This clone is considered medium-sized (0.01 to 0.1%). Its antigen is currently not known. Nothing much larger sits one base from this clone, and base qualities are not available.

The rearrangement joined TRGV5 to TRGJP1. Sequenced material: non-Vgamma9Vdelta2 gamma-delta T cells from fetal blood. This receptor was identified in a human fetus. The CDR3 sequence is CATWDRQEGTTGWFKIF. At the DNA level, the sequence is TGTGCCACCTGGGACAGGCAAGAGGGTACCACTGGTTGGTTCAAGATATTT.